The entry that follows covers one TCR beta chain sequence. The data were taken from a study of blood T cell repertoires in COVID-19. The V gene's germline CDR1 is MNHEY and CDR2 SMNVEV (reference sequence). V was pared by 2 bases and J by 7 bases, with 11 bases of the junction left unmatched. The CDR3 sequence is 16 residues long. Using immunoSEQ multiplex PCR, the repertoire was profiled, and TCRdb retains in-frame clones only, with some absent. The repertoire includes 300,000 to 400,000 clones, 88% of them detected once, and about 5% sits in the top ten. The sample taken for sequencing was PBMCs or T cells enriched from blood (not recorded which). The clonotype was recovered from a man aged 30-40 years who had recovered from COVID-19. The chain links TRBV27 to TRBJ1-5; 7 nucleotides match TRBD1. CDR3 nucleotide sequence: TGTGCCAGCAGTTTAGGAGTCGGTAGGGGGCACCAGCCCCAGCATTTT. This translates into CASSLGVGRGHQPQHF.